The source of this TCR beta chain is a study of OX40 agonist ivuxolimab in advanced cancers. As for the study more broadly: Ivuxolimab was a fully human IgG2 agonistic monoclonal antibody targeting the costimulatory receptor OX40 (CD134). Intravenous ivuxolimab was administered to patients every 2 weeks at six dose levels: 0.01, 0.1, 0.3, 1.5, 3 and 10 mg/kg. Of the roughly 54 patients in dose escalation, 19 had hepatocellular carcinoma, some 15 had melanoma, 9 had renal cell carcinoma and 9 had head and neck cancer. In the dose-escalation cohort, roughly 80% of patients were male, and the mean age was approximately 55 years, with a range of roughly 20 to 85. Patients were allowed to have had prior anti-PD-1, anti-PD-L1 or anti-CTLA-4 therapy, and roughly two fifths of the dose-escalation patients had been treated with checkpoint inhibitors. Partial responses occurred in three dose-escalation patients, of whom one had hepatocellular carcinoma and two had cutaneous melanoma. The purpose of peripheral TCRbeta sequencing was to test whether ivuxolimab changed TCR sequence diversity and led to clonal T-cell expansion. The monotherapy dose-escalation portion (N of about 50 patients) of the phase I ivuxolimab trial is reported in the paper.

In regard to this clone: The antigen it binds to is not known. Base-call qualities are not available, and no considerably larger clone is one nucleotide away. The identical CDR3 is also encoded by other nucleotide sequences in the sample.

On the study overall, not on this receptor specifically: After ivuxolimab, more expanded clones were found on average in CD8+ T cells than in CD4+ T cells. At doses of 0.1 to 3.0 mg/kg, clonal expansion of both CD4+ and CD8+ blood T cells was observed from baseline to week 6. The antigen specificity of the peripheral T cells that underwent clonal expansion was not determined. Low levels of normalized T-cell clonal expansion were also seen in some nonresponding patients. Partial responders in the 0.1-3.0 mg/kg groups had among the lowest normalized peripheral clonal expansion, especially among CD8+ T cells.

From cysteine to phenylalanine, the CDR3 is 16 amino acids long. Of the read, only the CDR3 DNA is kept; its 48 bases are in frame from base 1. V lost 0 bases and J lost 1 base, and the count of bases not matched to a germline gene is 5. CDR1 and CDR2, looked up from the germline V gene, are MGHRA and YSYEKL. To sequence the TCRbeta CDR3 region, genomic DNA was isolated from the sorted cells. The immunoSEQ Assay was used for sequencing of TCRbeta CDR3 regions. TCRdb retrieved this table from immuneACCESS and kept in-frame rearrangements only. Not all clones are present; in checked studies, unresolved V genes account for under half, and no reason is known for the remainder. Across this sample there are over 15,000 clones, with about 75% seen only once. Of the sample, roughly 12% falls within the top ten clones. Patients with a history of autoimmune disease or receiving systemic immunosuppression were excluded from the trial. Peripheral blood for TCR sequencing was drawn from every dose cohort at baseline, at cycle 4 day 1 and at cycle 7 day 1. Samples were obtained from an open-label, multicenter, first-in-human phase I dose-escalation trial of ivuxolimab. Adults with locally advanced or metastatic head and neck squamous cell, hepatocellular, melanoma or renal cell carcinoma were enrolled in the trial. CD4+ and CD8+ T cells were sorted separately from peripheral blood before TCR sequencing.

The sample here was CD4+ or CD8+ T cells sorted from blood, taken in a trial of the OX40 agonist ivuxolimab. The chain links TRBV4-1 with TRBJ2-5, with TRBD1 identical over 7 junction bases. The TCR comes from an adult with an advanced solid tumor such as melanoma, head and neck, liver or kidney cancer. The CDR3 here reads CASSQERGGLQETQYF. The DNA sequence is TGCGCCAGCAGCCAAGAACGAGGGGGCCTCCAAGAGACCCAGTACTTC.